The 16 T cell receptor delta chains in this list originate from one sample, sequenced in a study of delta chains in infants with herpesvirus infections. Reverse transcription of PBMC RNA used primers specific for the gamma and delta chains. TCRdb re-identified clones in the RT-PCR reads via CATT. The data show about 1,100 delta-chain clones, approximately 40% seen once. The material was peripheral blood, obtained at time point 3 of longitudinal follow-up. Receptors were obtained from a human donor who was a Ugandan infant, either HIV-exposed or HIV-unexposed (not recorded which).

The chain carries TRDV1 and TRDJ4; 8 bases fit TRDD3. The CDR3 length is 23 residues. CDR1 and CDR2 from the germline V gene are TSWWSYY and QGS. With 4 bases clipped from V and 0 bases from J, the junction kept 31 bases outside the gene matches. CDR3 protein: CALGALGHSHHHGRDTSSRPLIF. DNA for the CDR3: TGTGCTCTTGGGGCCCTCGGGCATTCCCACCACCATGGGCGGGATACGTCCTCCAGACCCCTGATCTTT.

Comment on this clone: A read error is possible here, since a much larger clone lies one base away. V is TRDV1 and J is TRDJ1; D not certain. Germline CDR1 reads TSWWSYY; CDR2 reads QGS. Trimming pared 0 bases from V and 10 bases from J, leaving 21 bases between. The CDR3 runs 16 residues. The CDR3 DNA is TGTGCTCTTGGGGAACTATTACCCCGTACGAAAGACGTACTCATCTTT. Protein sequence: CALGELLPRTKDVLIF.

The chain joins TRDV2 to TRDJ3, with 11 nucleotides matching TRDD3. CDR3 length: 19 amino acids. Germline assignment: CDR1 GEAIGNYY and CDR2 EKD. V shed 0 bases and J 0 bases; nucleotides not matched to a gene: 3. In nucleotides, the CDR3 is TGTGCCTGTGACACCGTACTGGGGGATAGCTCCTGGGACACCCGACAGATGTTTTTC. It encodes CACDTVLGDSSWDTRQMFF.

This clone was counted only a few times. This chain links TRDV1 with TRDJ1; D remains unclear. Germline CDR1 reads TSWWSYY; CDR2 reads QGS. CDR3 length: 12 amino acids. V was cut by 4 bases and J by 4 bases, with 7 bases left in between. The CDR3 here is CALGVKGDKLIF. CDR3 nucleotides: TGTGCTCTTGGGGTTAAGGGCGATAAACTCATCTTT.

The CDR3 DNA reads as TGTGCTCTTGAGTACCTACCGCTTCCCCATGGGGGTACTGGGGGGAAATACACCGATAAACTCATCTTT. Residues: CALEYLPLPHGGTGGKYTDKLIF. J is TRDJ1 and V is TRDV1; 8 nucleotides line up with TRDD3. CDR1 is TSWWSYY, CDR2 QGS, per germline. V gave up 7 bases and J gave up 0 bases; unmatched junction bases: 31. CDR3 length: 23 amino acids.

The CDR3 sequence: CALGDQATSPGGLIF. DNA of the CDR3: TGTGCTCTTGGGGACCAGGCTACTTCGCCTGGAGGGCTCATCTTT. The J gene is TRDJ1, the V gene TRDV1, with D unresolved. The CDR3 totals 15 residues. Germline V gene lookup returns CDR1 TSWWSYY and CDR2 QGS. V was pared by 3 bases and J by 11 bases, with 22 bases between.

V gene TRDV1 combines with J gene TRDJ1; D possibly matches TRDD2 or TRDD3 (5 bases each). The V and J ends lost 0 bases and 3 bases respectively, with 29 bases between them. Germline V CDR1 and CDR2: TSWWSYY, QGS. The CDR3 loop spans 21 amino acids. CDR3 loop: CALGELHPHLPGGECSDKLIF. In DNA, the CDR3 is TGTGCTCTTGGGGAACTCCATCCCCATCTTCCCGGAGGGGAATGCTCCGATAAACTCATCTTT.

Although no V gene was called, TRDJ1 is the J gene; the table calls TRDD3, which could not be checked here. This CDR3 is 16 amino acids long. CDR3 loop: CATIDWGSSYTDKLIF. DNA of the CDR3: TGTGCAACGATTGACTGGGGGTCTTCTTACACCGATAAACTCATCTTT.

Notes on this clone: With a far larger clone one base away, a read error is the likely cause. The chain joins TRDV3 to TRDJ1; 9 bases are shared with TRDD3. Per germline, CDR1 TVYSNPD and CDR2 GDNSRS (reference sequence). The CDR3 covers 21 residues. As DNA, the CDR3 is TGTGCCTTGGATTCATTTCCCGGGAGGCAACTGGGGGAGAAATACACCGATAAACGCATCTTT. Amino acids: CALDSFPGRQLGEKYTDKRIF. Filled out from reference TRDV3 and TRDJ1, the complete variable domain reads CDKVTQSSPDQTVASGSEVVLLCTYDTVYSNPDLFWYRIRPDYSFQFVFYGDNSRSEGADFTQGRFSVKHILTQKAFHLVISPVRTEDSATYYCALDSFPGRQLGEKYTDKRIFGKGTRVTVEP.

This chain links TRDV1 with TRDJ1, with 8 bases identical to TRDD3. CDR1 is TSWWSYY, CDR2 QGS, per germline. V was clipped by 0 bases and J by 0 bases; unmatched bases: 15. This CDR3 is built from 20 residues. In DNA form, the CDR3 reads TGTGCTCTTGGGGAACTGCTCGACTGGGGGCTCCGAAGGTACACCGATAAACTCATCTTT. Protein: CALGELLDWGLRRYTDKLIF.

The rearrangement links TRDV1 to TRDJ1, with D perhaps matching TRDD3 (9 bases). Germline loops: CDR1 TSWWSYY, CDR2 QGS. The CDR3 length is 27 residues. The ends were cut back, 0 bases at V and 2 bases at J, with 46 bases in the middle. CDR3 DNA sequence: TGTGCTCTTGGGGAACTTTATAAAAACGGAGCTTCCTACCTCGTACTGGGGGACGTCAGGGTGACCGATAAACTCATCTTT. Translating it yields CALGELYKNGASYLVLGDVRVTDKLIF.

V usage is TRDV1 and J usage is TRDJ1, with 10 bases that match TRDD3. Germline values: CDR1 TSWWSYY, CDR2 QGS. The ends lost 1 base at V and 0 bases at J; junction bases unmatched: 26. CDR3 length equals 24 residues. In DNA, the CDR3 is TGTGCTCTTGGGGAACGCGGCTGCCTACCTACCGCTCGATGGGGGATACCTTACACCGATAAACTCATCTTT. Its translation: CALGERGCLPTARWGIPYTDKLIF.

The chain employs TRDV1 and TRDJ1; 9 bases line up with TRDD2. J gave up 3 bases and V 3 bases, and 14 bases lay outside the gene matches. This CDR3 is 18 amino acids long. Germline CDR1 TSWWSYY, CDR2 QGS. The CDR3 DNA reads TGTGCTCTTGGGGACCTTCCTACCGGATACCCGGCATCCGATAAACTCATCTTT. Translation gives CALGDLPTGYPASDKLIF.

The rearrangement uses TRDV2 and TRDJ3; 10 bases are a match to TRDD3. Trimming at V came to 0 bases and at J to 2 bases, leaving 6 bases not matched to a gene. This CDR3 contains 19 residues. Germline V gene lookup returns CDR1 GEAIGNYY and CDR2 EKD. For the CDR3, the DNA is TGTGCCTGTGACACCGGGCTGGGGGATAACCCCTGGGACACCCGACAGATGTTTTTC. This codes for CACDTGLGDNPWDTRQMFF.

The CDR3 spells CALGEHIHGGFIDTDKLIF. In nucleotides, the CDR3 is TGTGCTCTTGGGGAACACATACATGGGGGATTTATAGACACCGATAAACTCATCTTT. The V and J genes are TRDV1 and TRDJ1; 8 bases align to TRDD3. The J segment lost 0 bases and the V segment lost 1 base, leaving 13 bases of the junction unmatched. The CDR3 is 19 amino acids. Germline CDR1 and CDR2: TSWWSYY and QGS.

The V call is TRDV1, the J call TRDJ1; 11 positions agree with TRDD3. The CDR3 consists of 22 residues. Germline CDR1 reads TSWWSYY; CDR2 reads QGS. V trimming: 2 bases; J trimming: 2 bases; junction bases outside the gene matches: 22. This CDR3 reads CALGERPSYVYWGIGETDKLIF. The DNA of the CDR3 is TGTGCTCTTGGGGAAAGGCCTTCCTACGTATACTGGGGGATAGGAGAAACCGATAAACTCATCTTT.